Listed here are 17 T cell receptor beta chains from one sample, sequenced in a study of siplizumab effects on memory and regulatory T cells (dated by TCRdb to 2018 to 2020). Preparation of the library involved the immunoSEQ multiplex PCR assay. TCRdb limited this immuneACCESS table to in-frame rearrangements with V and J called. A share of clones is missing; checked studies link under half to unresolved V genes, and the rest is unexplained. Counted in this sample were roughly 60,000 clones; just over 95% of them appeared once. Approximately 0.1% of the sample belongs to the ten largest clones. The source material was naive CD8+ T cells sorted from blood. The sample's cell subset or site label, decoded: unstimulated naive T cells. Source of these receptors: a human donor in good health.

In nucleotides, the CDR3 is TGTGCCAGCAGCTTATTAGCAGATACGCAGTATTTT. This translates into CASSLLADTQYF. This sequence joins TRBV7-9 and TRBJ2-3; D gene uncertain. Germline V lookup: CDR1 SEHNR, CDR2 FQNEAQ (reference sequence). The length of the CDR3 is 12 residues. V lost 2 bases to trimming and J lost 4 bases, with 4 bases between them.

The chain carries TRBV28 and TRBJ1-5; D not resolved. The V end lost 6 bases, the J end lost 5 bases, and 11 bases lay between the germline ends. The CDR3 is made up of 13 amino acids. The germline V gene has CDR1 MDHEN and CDR2 SYDVKM. The CDR3 spells CASSFSSDQPQHF. The CDR3 nucleotides read TGTGCCAGCAGCTTCAGTAGTGATCAGCCCCAGCATTTT.

The chain joins TRBV7-9 to TRBJ2-3; no clear D gene. The V gene lost 7 bases and the J gene lost 2 bases, with 7 bases spanning the gap. The CDR3 runs 12 residues. The germline V gene encodes CDR1 SEHNR and CDR2 FQNEAQ (reference sequence). CDR3 region: CASTKDTDTQYF. Here the CDR3 DNA reads TGTGCCAGCACCAAAGACACAGATACGCAGTATTTT.

The genes are TRBV19 and TRBJ1-2, with 7 nucleotides matching TRBD1. CDR3 size: 16 residues. V shed 8 bases, J shed 4 bases, and the junction held 16 bases outside the gene matches. Germline V gene data show CDR1 as LNHDA and CDR2 as SQIVND (reference sequence). Here the CDR3 DNA reads TGTGCCAGTGGTGACCTGACAGGGCTGGCGATCTATGGCTACACCTTC. As protein: CASGDLTGLAIYGYTF.

This chain links TRBV28 with TRBJ2-1; 7 bases are a match to TRBD2. CDR3 length equals 15 residues. Unmatched junction bases numbered 4, after V lost 1 base and J lost 4 bases. Germline assignment: CDR1 MDHEN and CDR2 SYDVKM. The chain's CDR3 is CASSLSGGGYNEQFF. CDR3 bases: TGTGCCAGCAGTTTATCGGGCGGGGGATACAATGAGCAGTTCTTC.

This clone was detected only once. V and J are TRBV7-2 and TRBJ2-1; 11 bases line up with TRBD2. The CDR3 extends over 15 amino acids. Germline lookup yields CDR1 SGHTA and CDR2 FQGNSA. After removal of 0 bases from V and 8 bases from J, the junction contained 3 bases not matched to a gene. Here the CDR3 reads CASSLASGGVYEQFF. CDR3 DNA: TGTGCCAGCAGCTTAGCTAGCGGGGGGGTCTATGAGCAGTTCTTC.

The genes are TRBV10-1 and TRBJ1-4; TRBD1 is a possible D gene (6 bases). The V gene lost 3 bases and the J gene lost 10 bases, with 9 bases spanning the gap. The CDR3 has 12 residues. From germline, CDR1 is WNHNN and CDR2 SYGVQD (reference sequence). CDR3 protein: CASSEGGGKLFF. In DNA, the CDR3 is TGCGCCAGCAGTGAAGGGGGGGGAAAACTGTTTTTT.

The CDR3 region is CASSYPGDDEQFF. In DNA, the CDR3 is TGTGCCAGCAGTTACCCCGGGGACGATGAGCAGTTCTTC. V gene TRBV6-5 combines with J gene TRBJ2-1; the D call may be TRBD1 or TRBD2 (5 bases each). The germline V gene encodes CDR1 MNHEY and CDR2 SVGAGI. CDR3 length: 13 amino acids. The V gene lost 2 bases and the J gene lost 8 bases, with 10 bases spanning the gap.

The genes are TRBV5-1 and TRBJ2-7, with D uncertain. The CDR3 extends over 16 amino acids. Per the germline V gene, CDR1 is SGHRS and CDR2 is YFSETQ. Trimming shortened V by 0 bases and J by 0 bases, and 13 bases separated the two germline ends. The CDR3 sequence is CASSLARTGSSYEQYF. CDR3 nucleotide sequence: TGCGCCAGCAGCTTGGCACGGACGGGCAGCTCCTACGAGCAGTACTTC.

This chain connects TRBV11-2 to TRBJ2-3, with D tentatively TRBD1 (7 bases). The CDR3 is 15 amino acids. Trimming removed 2 bases from V and 3 bases from J, with 12 bases in between. Germline lookup yields CDR1 SGHAT and CDR2 FQNNGV. The CDR3 coding sequence is TGTGCCAGCAGCTTATTCTCAGGGGGGACAGATACGCAGTATTTT. Protein sequence: CASSLFSGGTDTQYF.

This sequence joins TRBV27 and TRBJ2-7; 8 bases align to TRBD1. Germline CDR1 is MNHEY and CDR2 is SMNVEV (reference sequence). This CDR3 spans 15 amino acids. V shed 4 bases and J 4 bases; nucleotides not matched to a gene: 9. CDR3 residues: CASSSLRTGFYEQYF. The DNA of the CDR3 is TGTGCCAGCAGTTCCCTCCGGACAGGGTTTTACGAGCAGTACTTC.

The V gene is TRBV7-9, the J gene TRBJ1-4; 10 nucleotides line up with TRBD1. The V gene's germline CDR1 is SEHNR and CDR2 FQNEAQ (reference sequence). The CDR3 runs 19 residues. V lost 3 bases to trimming and J lost 8 bases; unmatched junction nucleotides: 18. The CDR3 coding sequence is TGTGCCAGCAGCTTGAGGACAGGGGGAAGTCAACCCCCCGAGGAAAAACTGTTTTTT. It yields the protein CASSLRTGGSQPPEEKLFF.

The gene calls are TRBV5-6 and TRBJ1-1; D ambiguous. V shed 2 bases and J shed 2 bases, with 10 bases lying between them. CDR1 SGHDT and CDR2 YYEEEE come from the germline V gene. The CDR3 consists of 14 residues. The CDR3 DNA reads TGTGCCAGCAGCTTTGGCAGGTCTAACACTGAAGCTTTCTTT. Translating gives CASSFGRSNTEAFF.

The V call is TRBV5-1, the J call TRBJ2-3; perhaps TRBD2 as D (6 bases). The V end was cut by 0 bases, the J end by 0 bases, with 11 bases between. CDR1 is SGHRS, CDR2 YFSETQ, per germline. The CDR3 runs to 16 residues. In DNA, the CDR3 is TGCGCCAGCAGCTTGGCCGAACTAGCCAGCACAGATACGCAGTATTTT. Its translation is CASSLAELASTDTQYF.

The V gene is TRBV11-2, the J gene TRBJ2-3; D tentatively reads TRBD1 or TRBD2 (5 bases each). With 1 base removed from V and 4 bases from J, the gap between germline ends came to 18 bases. Germline V lookup: CDR1 SGHAT, CDR2 FQNNGV. There are 17 residues in the CDR3. The DNA of the CDR3 is TGTGCCAGCAGCTTAGCGCCAGGCGTTATGGGGGCAGATACGCAGTATTTT. Its translation: CASSLAPGVMGADTQYF.

V is TRBV5-6 and J is TRBJ1-3; unclear D gene. The CDR3 spans 15 residues. V was pared by 4 bases and J by 0 bases, with 11 bases between. Germline V lookup: CDR1 SGHDT, CDR2 YYEEEE. The CDR3 spells CASSPGTNSGNTIYF. The CDR3 bases are TGTGCCAGCAGCCCGGGCACTAACTCTGGAAACACCATATATTTT.

The rearrangement joins TRBV4-2 to TRBJ2-7; TRBD2 agrees at 9 bases. Trimming cost V 0 bases and J 5 bases; bases outside gene matches: 17. This CDR3 spans 19 amino acids. Germline V CDR1 and CDR2: LGHNA, YNFKEQ. DNA of the CDR3: TGTGCCAGCAGCCAAGATCGCCCCAGAGGCGGGGGGGCTAGCCACGAGCAGTACTTC. Amino acid sequence: CASSQDRPRGGGASHEQYF.